This T cell receptor beta chain is from a study of T cells in Graves' hyperthyroidism and ophthalmopathy. Study-wide points: Most thyroid clonotypes expanded above 0.001 appeared in blood too.

Researchers took RNA transcripts and amplified the TCR beta CDR3 regions from them. A first-round RT-PCR of the TCR CDR3 used the HTBI primer set. MiXCR was run by TCRdb on the multiplex PCR reads, yielding one entry per CDR3 protein. The sample consists of about 740,000 distinct CDR3 sequences, 12% to 15% of them appearing once. This clonotype was detected ten times or more. Its antigen is currently unknown. The CDR3 runs 16 residues. Between the trimmed V and J ends, which lost 2 bases and 4 bases, there was a span of 18 bases. Germline V lookup: CDR1 MDHEN, CDR2 SYDVKM. Sequenced input: blood. The chain uses TRBV28 and TRBJ2-7, with D tentatively TRBD2 (6 bases). The origin of this receptor is a woman aged 18-30 years with Graves' hyperthyroidism. The CDR3 reads CASSLRSFGGQYEQYF. CDR3 coding DNA: TGTGCCAGCAGTTTACGGTCGTTCGGGGGTCAATACGAGCAGTACTTC. Combining the CDR3 with reference TRBV28 and TRBJ2-7 gives the whole variable domain DVKVTQSSRYLVKRTGEKVFLECVQDMDHENMFWYRQDPGLGLRLIYFSYDVKMKEKGDIPEGYSVSREKKERFSLILESASTNQTSMYLCASSLRSFGGQYEQYFGPGTRLTVT.